This T cell receptor (beta chain) is drawn from a study of tumor-infiltrating lymphocytes in oesophageal squamous cell carcinoma. In germline, CDR1 is LGHNA, CDR2 YNFKEQ. The CDR3 has 15 amino acids. Using its own MiXCR run on the PCR reads, TCRdb lists one record per CDR3 protein. In the table there are under 15,000 distinct CDR3 sequences, 50% to 55% of which are singletons. This clonotype has only one observation. The rearrangement joins TRBV4-2 to TRBJ2-4; TRBD2 matches 10 bases. The DNA end is more similar to TRBJ2-7, so the J call may be wrong. This TCR came from a female donor with esophageal squamous cell carcinoma. The sequencing sample was made of esophageal tumor tissue. CDR3 sequence: CASSQGAGGPGEQYF. DNA for the CDR3: TGTGCCAGCAGCCAAGGAGCGGGAGGGCCTGGCGAGCAGTACTTC.